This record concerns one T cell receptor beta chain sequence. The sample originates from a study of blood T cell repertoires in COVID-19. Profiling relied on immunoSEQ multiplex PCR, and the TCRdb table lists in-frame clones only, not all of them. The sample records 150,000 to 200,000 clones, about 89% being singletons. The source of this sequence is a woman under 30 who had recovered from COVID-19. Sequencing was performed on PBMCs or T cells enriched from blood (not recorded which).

The CDR3 reads CASSVAYSYEQYF. CDR3 DNA: TGTGCCAGCAGCGTGGCTTACTCCTACGAGCAGTACTTC. The V gene is TRBV6-5, the J gene TRBJ2-7, with no clear D. Germline-derived CDR1 and CDR2 are MNHEY and SVGAGI. Trimming pared 6 bases from V and 0 bases from J, leaving 9 bases between. The CDR3 is 13 residues long.